This TCR beta chain was sequenced for a study of cytotoxic CD8 clonotypes in ibrutinib-treated CLL (dated by TCRdb to the early 2020s). About the full investigation: The cohort included roughly 15 treatment-naive and under 13 relapsed/refractory patients; roughly 17 were IGHV unmutated. Responses were partial in around 24 patients and complete in 2; after median around 72 months follow-up, about 14 stayed in remission and 12 progressed. Samples at response were collected after a median of around twelve months of treatment, with a range of about 6 to 36 months. An average of around 260,000 productive templates and tens of thousands of productive rearrangements was obtained per sample. Of the 90 or so participants in the trial, about two dozen had longitudinal samples available. Cryopreserved peripheral blood mononuclear cells were collected before treatment, at response, and at either disease progression or sustained remission. Every remission and progressive disease sample was obtained while ibrutinib was still being received by the patients. Summary of the overall study and its limitations: An increase in clonality was observed at ibrutinib response, with clonality remaining stable during sustained remission and falling back toward baseline at progression. At baseline, clonality was higher than in age-matched healthy donors and showed a strong correlation with circulating CD8+ T-cell counts. Sampling times were not matched between patients in sustained remission and patients whose disease was progressing, and lymph node repertoires were not examined. Public clonotypes were found to be uncommon and were observed to contract or remain stable during treatment; the increase in clonality was shown to reflect expansion of private clonotypes at ibrutinib response.

The sample's time point label, in plain terms: approximately 11 months on ibrutinib. For TCR beta library preparation, approximately 2 micrograms of genomic DNA were extracted from the cryopreserved PBMCs. High-throughput TCR beta sequencing was performed on longitudinal blood samples from CLL patients receiving ibrutinib monotherapy. The patients were enrolled in a single-center, open-label phase 2 trial of ibrutinib monotherapy. Remarks on this clone: The clone's antigen remains unknown. Base-call qualities are not available, and no considerably larger clone is one nucleotide away.

A MiSeq instrument was used for deep resolution sequencing, which targeted depths ranging from 1 in 1 million up to 1 in 200,000 T cells, with coverage averaging 10x for each clonotype. The immunoSEQ hsTCRB Kit was used to generate the TCR beta libraries. Per the authors' processing: ImmunoSEQ Data Assistant and ImmunoSEQ Analyzer were used for data analysis, and V, D and J genes were assigned according to IMGT definitions. Clonality, which ranges from 0 to 1, was calculated by subtracting the normalized Shannon entropy of productive rearrangement frequencies from one. Public clonotype analysis was restricted to overrepresented clonotypes comprising at least 0.05% of each patient's repertoire. Roughly 13 repertoires from age-matched healthy donors, obtained from immuneACCESS, served as clonality controls. Entries here come from immuneACCESS through TCRdb and include only in-frame sequences with V and J called. Some clones fail to appear in such tables; in the studies checked, an unresolved V gene covers under half of the shortfall, and the cause of the remainder is unknown. V and J calls and clone size follow that table, whereas D and trimming were derived from the DNA. The sample contains 130,000 or so clones, about 72% of them found a single time. The leading ten clones occupy around 30% of the sample.

V sheds 5 bases and J sheds 7 bases, leaving 18 bases between their ends. The CDR3, cysteine through phenylalanine, is 16 amino acids long. Only the CDR3 DNA is retained, 48 bases long and in frame from the first base. CDR1 and CDR2 are drawn from the germline V gene: SGHVS, FQNEAQ. The source of this sequence is a human donor with chronic lymphocytic leukemia. The rearrangement joined TRBV7-8 to TRBJ1-6; TRBD1 could be the D gene, as 5 bases match. The input for sequencing was PBMCs, taken after 12 months of ibrutinib treatment. This receptor carries the CDR3 CASSLNGDRSNSPLHF. In nucleotides, the sequence is TGTGCCAGCAGCCTTAACGGCGACAGATCAAATTCACCCCTCCACTTT.